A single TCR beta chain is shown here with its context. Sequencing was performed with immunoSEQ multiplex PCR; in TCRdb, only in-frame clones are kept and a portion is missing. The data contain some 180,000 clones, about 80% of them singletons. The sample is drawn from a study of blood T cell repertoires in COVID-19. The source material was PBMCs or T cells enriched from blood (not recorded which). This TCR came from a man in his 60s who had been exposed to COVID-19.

DNA for the CDR3: TGTGCCAGCAGAGCCGGGACAGGGTGGGGCACCGGGGAGCTGTTTTTT. This codes for CASRAGTGWGTGELFF. The J gene is TRBJ2-2, the V gene TRBV27; 9 bases line up with TRBD1. V lost 6 bases to trimming and J lost 4 bases; unmatched junction nucleotides: 9. The CDR3 length is 16 residues. Germline V gene lookup returns CDR1 MNHEY and CDR2 SMNVEV (reference sequence).